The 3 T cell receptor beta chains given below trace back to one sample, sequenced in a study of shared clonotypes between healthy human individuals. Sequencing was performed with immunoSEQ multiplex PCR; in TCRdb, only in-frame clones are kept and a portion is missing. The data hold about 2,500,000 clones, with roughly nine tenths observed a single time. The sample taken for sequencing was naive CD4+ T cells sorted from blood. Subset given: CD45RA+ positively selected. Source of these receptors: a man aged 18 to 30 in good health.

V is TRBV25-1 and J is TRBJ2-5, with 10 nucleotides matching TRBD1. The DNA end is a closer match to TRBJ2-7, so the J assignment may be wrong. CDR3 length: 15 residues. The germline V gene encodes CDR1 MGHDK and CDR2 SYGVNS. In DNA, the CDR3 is TGTGCCAGCAGTCCGTGGGGGACAGGGGCCTACGAGCAGTACTTC. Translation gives CASSPWGTGAYEQYF.

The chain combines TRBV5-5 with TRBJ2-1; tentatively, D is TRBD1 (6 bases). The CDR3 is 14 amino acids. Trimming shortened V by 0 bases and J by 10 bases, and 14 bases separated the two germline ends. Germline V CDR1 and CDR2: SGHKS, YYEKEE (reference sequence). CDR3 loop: CASSLEDRVREQFF. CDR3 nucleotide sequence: TGTGCCAGCAGCTTGGAGGACAGAGTACGGGAGCAGTTCTTC.

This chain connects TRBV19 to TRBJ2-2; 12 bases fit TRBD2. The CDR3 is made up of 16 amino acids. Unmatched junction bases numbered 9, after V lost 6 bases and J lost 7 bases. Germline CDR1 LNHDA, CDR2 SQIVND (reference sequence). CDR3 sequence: CASRALAGGPGGELFF. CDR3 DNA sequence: TGTGCCAGTAGGGCACTAGCGGGGGGCCCTGGCGGGGAGCTGTTTTTT.